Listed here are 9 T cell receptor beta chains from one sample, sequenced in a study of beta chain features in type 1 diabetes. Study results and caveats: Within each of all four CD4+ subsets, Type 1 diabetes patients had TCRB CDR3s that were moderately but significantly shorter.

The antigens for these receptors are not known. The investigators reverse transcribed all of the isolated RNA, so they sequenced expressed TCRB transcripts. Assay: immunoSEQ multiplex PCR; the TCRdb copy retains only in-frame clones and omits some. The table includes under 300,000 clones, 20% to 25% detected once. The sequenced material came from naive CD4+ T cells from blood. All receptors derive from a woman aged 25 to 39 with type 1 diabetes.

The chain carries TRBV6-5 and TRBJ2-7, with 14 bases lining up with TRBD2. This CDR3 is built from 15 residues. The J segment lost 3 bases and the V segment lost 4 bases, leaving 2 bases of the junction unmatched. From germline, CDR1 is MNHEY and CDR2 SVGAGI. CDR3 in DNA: TGTGCCAGCAGTTGGGGGACTAGCGGGGGCTACGAGCAGTACTTC. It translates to CASSWGTSGGYEQYF.

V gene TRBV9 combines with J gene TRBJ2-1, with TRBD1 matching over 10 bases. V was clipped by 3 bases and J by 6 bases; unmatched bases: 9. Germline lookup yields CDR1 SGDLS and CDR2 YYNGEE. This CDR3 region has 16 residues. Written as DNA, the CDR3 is TGTGCCAGCAGCGCACCGGGACAGGGGACAGCCAATGAGCAGTTCTTC. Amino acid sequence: CASSAPGQGTANEQFF.

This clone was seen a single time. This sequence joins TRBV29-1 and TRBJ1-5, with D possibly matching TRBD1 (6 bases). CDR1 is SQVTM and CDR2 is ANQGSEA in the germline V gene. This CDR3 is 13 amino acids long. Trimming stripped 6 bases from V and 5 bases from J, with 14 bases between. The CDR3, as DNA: TGCAGCGTCGTACAGGGAGTGGATCAGCCCCAGCATTTT. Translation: CSVVQGVDQPQHF.

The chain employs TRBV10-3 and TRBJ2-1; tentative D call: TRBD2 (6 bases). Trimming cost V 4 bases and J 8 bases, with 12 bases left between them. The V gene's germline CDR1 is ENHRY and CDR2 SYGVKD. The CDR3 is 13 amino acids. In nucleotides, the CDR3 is TGTGCCATCAGTGTAAGGCGGAGGGATGAGCAGTTCTTC. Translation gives CAISVRRRDEQFF.

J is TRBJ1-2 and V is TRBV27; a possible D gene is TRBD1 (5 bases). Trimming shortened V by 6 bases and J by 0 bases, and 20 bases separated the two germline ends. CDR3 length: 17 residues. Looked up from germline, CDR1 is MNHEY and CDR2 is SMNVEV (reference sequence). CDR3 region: CASSALGQGTPNYGYTF. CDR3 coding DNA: TGTGCCAGCAGCGCGTTAGGGCAGGGAACACCTAACTATGGCTACACCTTC.

The CDR3 is CARIAGKETQYF. CDR3 in DNA: TGTGCCAGAATAGCGGGAAAAGAGACCCAGTACTTC. The rearrangement joins TRBV9 to TRBJ2-5; 8 bases match TRBD2. The junction had 3 bases not matched to a gene; V was cut back by 8 bases and J by 3 bases. This CDR3 is 12 amino acids long. Germline values: CDR1 SGDLS, CDR2 YYNGEE. The full variable domain, in which reference TRBV9 and TRBJ2-5 provide the parts outside the CDR3, is DSGVTQTPKHLITATGQRVTLRCSPRSGDLSVYWYQQSLDQGLQFLIQYYNGEERAKGNILERFSAQQFPDLHSELNLSSLELGDSALYFCARIAGKETQYFGPGTRLLVL.

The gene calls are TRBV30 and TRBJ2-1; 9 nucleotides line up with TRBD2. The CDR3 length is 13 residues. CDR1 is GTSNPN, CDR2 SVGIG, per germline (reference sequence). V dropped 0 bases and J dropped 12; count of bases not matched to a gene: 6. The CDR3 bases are TGTGCCTGGAGTGTAGATTTTAGCGGGAGGCAGTTCTTC. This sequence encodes CAWSVDFSGRQFF.

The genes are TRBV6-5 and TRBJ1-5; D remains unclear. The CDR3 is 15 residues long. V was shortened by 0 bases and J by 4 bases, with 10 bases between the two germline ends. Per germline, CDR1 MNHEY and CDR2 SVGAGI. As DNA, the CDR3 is TGTGCCAGCAGTTACTCCGTGGAGGCTAATCAGCCCCAGCATTTT. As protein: CASSYSVEANQPQHF.

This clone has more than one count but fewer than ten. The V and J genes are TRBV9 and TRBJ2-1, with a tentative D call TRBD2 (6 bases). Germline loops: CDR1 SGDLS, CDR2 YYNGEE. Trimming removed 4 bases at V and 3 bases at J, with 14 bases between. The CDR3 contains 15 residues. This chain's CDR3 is CASSRAGSSYNEQFF. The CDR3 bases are TGTGCCAGCAGCCGAGCGGGTAGCAGCTACAATGAGCAGTTCTTC. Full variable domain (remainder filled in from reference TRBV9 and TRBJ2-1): DSGVTQTPKHLITATGQRVTLRCSPRSGDLSVYWYQQSLDQGLQFLIQYYNGEERAKGNILERFSAQQFPDLHSELNLSSLELGDSALYFCASSRAGSSYNEQFFGPGTRLTVL.